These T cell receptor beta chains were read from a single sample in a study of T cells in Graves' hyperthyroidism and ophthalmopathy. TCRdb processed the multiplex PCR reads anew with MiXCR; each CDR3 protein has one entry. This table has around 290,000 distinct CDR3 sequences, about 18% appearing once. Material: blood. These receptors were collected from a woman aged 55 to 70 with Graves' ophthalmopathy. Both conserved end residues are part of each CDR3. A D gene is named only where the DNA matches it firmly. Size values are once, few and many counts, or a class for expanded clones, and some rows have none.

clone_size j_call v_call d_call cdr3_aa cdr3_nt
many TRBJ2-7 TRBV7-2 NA CASSLDRGYYEQYF TGTGCCAGCAGCTTAGACCGGGGGTACTACGAGCAGTACTTC
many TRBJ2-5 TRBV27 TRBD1 CASSLAGTGRTQYF TGTGCCAGCAGTTTAGCTGGGACAGGGAGGACCCAGTACTTC
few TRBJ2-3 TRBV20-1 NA CSARRRGWGTDTQYF TGCAGTGCTAGGAGAAGAGGGTGGGGCACAGATACGCAGTATTTT
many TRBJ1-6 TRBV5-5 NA CASSLAGARSPLHF TGTGCCAGCAGCTTGGCGGGGGCAAGATCACCCCTCCACTTT
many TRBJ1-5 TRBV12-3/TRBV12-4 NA CASRQGLIDDNQPQHF TGTGCCAGCCGCCAGGGGCTGATAGATGACAATCAGCCCCAGCATTTT
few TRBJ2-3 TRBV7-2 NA CASSLHRDTDTQYF TGTGCCAGCAGCCTACATCGGGACACAGATACGCAGTATTTT
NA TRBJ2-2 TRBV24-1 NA CATSDSSTGELFF TGTGCCACCAGTGATTCGTCCACCGGGGAGCTGTTTTTT
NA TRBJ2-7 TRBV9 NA CASSEPRGEQYF TGTGCCAGCAGCGAGCCACGAGGCGAGCAGTACTTC
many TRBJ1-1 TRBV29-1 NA CSVEAIGQSAFF TGCAGCGTTGAGGCGATCGGACAGTCGGCTTTCTTT
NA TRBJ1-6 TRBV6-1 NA CASSASYGGDYNSPLHF TGTGCCAGCAGTGCCTCCTATGGGGGGGACTATAATTCACCCCTCCACTTT
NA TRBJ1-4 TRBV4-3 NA CASRPTATHEKLFF TGCGCCAGCAGACCGACAGCCACTCATGAAAAACTGTTTTTT
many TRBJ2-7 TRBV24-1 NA CATSDPSQSLQYF TGTGCCACCAGTGATCCTTCACAGTCGTTGCAGTACTTC
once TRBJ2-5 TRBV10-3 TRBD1 CAISAGTGEVTQYF TGTGCCATCAGTGCCGGGACAGGTGAAGTGACCCAGTACTTC
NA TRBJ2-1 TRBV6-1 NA CASGYGRGTNEQFF TGTGCCAGCGGGTATGGGCGAGGAACCAATGAGCAGTTCTTC
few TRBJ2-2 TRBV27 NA CASSLSPGDHRTGELFF TGTGCCAGCAGTTTATCCCCAGGAGATCACCGGACCGGGGAGCTGTTTTTT
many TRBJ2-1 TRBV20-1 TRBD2 CSAPTLTSGNEQFF TGCAGTGCCCCTACGCTGACTAGCGGCAATGAGCAGTTCTTC
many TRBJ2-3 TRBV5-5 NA CASRHRSGTDTQYF TGTGCCAGCAGGCACCGGTCCGGCACAGATACGCAGTATTTT
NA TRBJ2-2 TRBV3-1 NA CASSQDIGEYTGELFF TGTGCCAGCAGCCAAGATATAGGAGAGTACACCGGGGAGCTGTTTTTT
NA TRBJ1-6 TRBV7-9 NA CASSWSMRGAYNSPLHF TGTGCCAGCAGCTGGTCTATGAGGGGTGCCTATAATTCACCCCTCCACTTT
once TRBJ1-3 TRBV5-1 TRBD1 CASKKTGAGNTIYF TGCGCCAGTAAAAAGACAGGGGCTGGAAACACCATATATTTT
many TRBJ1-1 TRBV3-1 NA CASSRNQGFTEAFF TGTGCCAGCAGCCGAAATCAGGGGTTCACTGAAGCTTTCTTT
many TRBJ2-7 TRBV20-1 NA CSARTPSYEQYF TGCAGTGCTAGGACCCCCTCCTACGAGCAGTACTTC
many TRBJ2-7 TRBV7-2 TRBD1 CASSLEGTGGGYEQYF TGTGCCAGCAGCTTAGAAGGGACAGGGGGCGGTTACGAGCAGTACTTC
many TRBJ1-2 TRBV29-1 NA CSVSQGGGYTF TGCAGCGTTAGCCAGGGCGGTGGCTACACCTTC
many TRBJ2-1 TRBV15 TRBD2 CATSRGIGTSGNEQFF TGTGCCACCAGCCGTGGAATCGGGACTAGCGGCAATGAGCAGTTCTTC
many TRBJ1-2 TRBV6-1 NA CASSYVRSYGYTF TGTGCCAGCAGTTACGTCAGGTCCTATGGCTACACCTTC
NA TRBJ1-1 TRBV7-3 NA CASSEGQPMTEAFF TGTGCCAGCAGCGAAGGACAGCCAATGACTGAAGCTTTCTTT
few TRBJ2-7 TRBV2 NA CASSEGWDYEQYF TGTGCCAGCAGTGAAGGGTGGGACTACGAGCAGTACTTC
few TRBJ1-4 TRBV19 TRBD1 CASTRTGANEKLFF TGTGCCAGTACCCGGACAGGGGCCAATGAAAAACTGTTTTTT
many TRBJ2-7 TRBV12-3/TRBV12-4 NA CASSGRRSSYEQYF TGTGCCAGCAGTGGTAGACGGAGCTCCTACGAGCAGTACTTC
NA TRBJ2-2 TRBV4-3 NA CASSQEERNANTGELFF TGCGCCAGCAGCCAAGAGGAGAGGAACGCGAACACCGGGGAGCTGTTTTTT
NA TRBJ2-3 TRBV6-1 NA CASSVGRGDTQYF TGTGCCAGCAGCGTCGGCCGAGGGGATACGCAGTATTTT
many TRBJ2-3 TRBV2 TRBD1 CASSPWTGKNTDTQYF TGTGCCAGCAGTCCCTGGACAGGGAAAAACACAGATACGCAGTATTTT
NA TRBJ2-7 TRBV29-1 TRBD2 CSVRDSGLAGGDQQYF TGCAGCGTCCGGGACTCCGGACTAGCGGGGGGTGATCAGCAGTACTTC
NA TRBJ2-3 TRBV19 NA CASSRTGPPDTQYF TGTGCCAGTAGTCGGACCGGGCCCCCAGATACGCAGTATTTT
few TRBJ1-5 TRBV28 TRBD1 CASSLYRGHSQPQHF TGTGCCAGCAGTTTATACAGGGGGCATAGTCAGCCCCAGCATTTT
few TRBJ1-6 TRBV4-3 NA CASSQVTGTNSPLHF TGCGCCAGCAGCCAAGTGACAGGAACCAATTCACCCCTCCACTTT
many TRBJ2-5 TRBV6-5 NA CASSYGGTQETQYF TGTGCCAGCAGTTACGGGGGGACCCAAGAGACCCAGTACTTC
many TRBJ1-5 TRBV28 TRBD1 CANHRSDRADQPQHF TGTGCCAACCACCGCTCGGACAGGGCGGATCAGCCCCAGCATTTT
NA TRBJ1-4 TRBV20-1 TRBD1 CSARLTTGDIREKLFF TGCAGTGCTAGACTAACAACAGGGGATATCCGTGAAAAACTGTTTTTT
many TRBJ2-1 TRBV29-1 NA CSVEDPKADTYNEQFF TGCAGCGTTGAAGACCCGAAGGCCGACACATACAATGAGCAGTTCTTC
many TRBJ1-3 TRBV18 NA CASQNSTRNTIYF TGTGCCAGCCAGAACAGTACGAGAAACACCATATATTTT
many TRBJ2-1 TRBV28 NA CASRGGQRVAEQFF TGTGCCAGCCGGGGGGGACAGCGTGTGGCTGAGCAGTTCTTC
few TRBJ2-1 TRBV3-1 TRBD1 CASSQADRGEFF TGTGCCAGCAGCCAAGCAGACAGGGGAGAGTTCTTC
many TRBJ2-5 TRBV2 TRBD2 CASSAQGLYQETQYF TGTGCCAGCAGTGCGCAGGGACTATACCAAGAGACCCAGTACTTC
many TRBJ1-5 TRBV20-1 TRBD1 CSARQGESNQPQHF TGCAGTGCTCGACAGGGCGAGAGCAATCAGCCCCAGCATTTT
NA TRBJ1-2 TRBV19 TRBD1 CASYHRGQDYGYTF TGTGCCAGTTATCACAGGGGGCAGGACTATGGCTACACCTTC
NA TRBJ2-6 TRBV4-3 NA CAGSQQEFGANVLTF TGCGCCGGCAGCCAACAAGAATTTGGGGCCAACGTCCTGACTTTC
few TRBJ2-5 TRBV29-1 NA CSVEGRGRGETQYF TGCAGCGTTGAAGGGAGGGGACGGGGAGAGACCCAGTACTTC
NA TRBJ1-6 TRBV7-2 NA CASRDIGAYSPLHF TGTGCCAGCAGAGATATTGGAGCTTATTCACCCCTCCACTTT